What follows is one T cell receptor (beta chain) and its context. This clonotype was seen many times. This receptor's antigen is unknown. The input lacks base qualities; no much larger clone sits a single base away. The data are from a study of blood T cells in healthy people across ages (dated by TCRdb to the mid-2010s). Regarding the research as a whole: In model experiments, roughly one uniquely barcoded TCR beta cDNA molecule per two T cells was captured by template switching. To track age-related changes in TCR beta repertoire diversity, the study relied on deep sequencing normalized with unique cDNA molecular identifiers. Two additional independent replicas of 1 million unique cDNA reads from the same blood draw were analyzed for two donors (one aged 18 to 30 and one aged 80 or older). The donors were split into four age groups: young (average about 16 years), middle-aged (roughly 39), aged (roughly 68) and long-lived (about 74). To avoid experimental bias, donors of different ages were spread randomly across the sequencing lanes.

Library creation used 5' RACE. A second about 7 to 12 cycle PCR used a sample-barcoded 5' primer and a J-beta primer mix. A unique molecular identifier was introduced onto each TCR beta cDNA molecule by a template-switch 5' adaptor carrying 12 random nucleotides. Each sample yielded at least 2.5 million CDR3-containing paired-end reads. First-strand cDNA was synthesized from all RNA with the Mint cDNA synthesis kit, primed by a TRBC-specific oligonucleotide. All cDNA was treated with uracil-DNA glycosylase and then went through a first 18-cycle PCR with the universal primers M1SS and BC2_uni_R. The source study handled its data this way. Normalization of each sample was performed by random selection of 1 million high-quality reads, each carrying a distinct molecular identifier. Instead of being binned into consensus sequences, reads with shared molecular identifiers were discarded. MiTCR, set to a Q25 quality threshold and the strictest error-elimination algorithm, was used for CDR3 identification, clonotype clustering and error correction. A nonparametric unseen species model using Euler transformation provided a lower-bound estimate of total TCR beta diversity. TCRdb applied fastp at Q25 and MiXCR to the public reads, then kept only in-frame beta chains. Each CDR3 protein gets just one entry, which takes the most common genes and DNA from the rows behind it. The V and J calls reflect TCRdb's pipeline rather than the authors' work. The sample yields 1.8 million or so distinct CDR3 sequences; about 39% were counted once. 23% of the sample rests with the top ten.

The paper as a whole reports these results and caveats: As age increased, observed TCR beta diversity per million T cells dropped in a roughly linear way, and a significant reduction was already evident by age roughly 40. Because profiling used bulk unsorted PBMCs, naive and antigen-experienced compartments could not be compared conclusively. Compared with the aged group, the long-lived group had more naive CD4+ T cells, fewer expanded clones and increased TCR diversity, suggesting age selection. There was a strong correlation between observed TCR beta diversity and the percentage of naive T cells measured by flow cytometry. Donor CMV infection status was unknown, potentially confounding age-related changes in expanded clonotypes. Estimates of total diversity based on one million sequenced T cells were considered lower bounds and underestimates.

Systemically healthy Caucasian individuals from Russia, 39 in total and aged about 6 to 100 years, were included as donors. Each donor gave approximately 9.4 milliliters of peripheral blood, drawn into EDTA-treated Vacutainer tubes. Ficoll-Paque density-gradient centrifugation was used to isolate PBMCs, with at least 6.5 million per sample. Total RNA, at least 6 micrograms per sample, was extracted from PBMCs with Trizol reagent. For every donor, an aliquot of PBMCs went through flow cytometry to measure the percentages of naive CD45RAhigh/CD27high T cells. Trimming takes 2 bases from V and 2 bases from J, and the germline ends sit 13 bases apart. From the germline V gene, CDR1 is MGHRA and CDR2 is YSYEKL. The CDR3 contains 15 residues, cysteine and phenylalanine counted. Only CDR3 DNA is held: 45 bases, read in frame from base 1.

The sequence links TRBV4-1 to TRBJ2-7; TRBD1 is perhaps the D gene, given 5 matching bases. The clonotype comes from a human donor in good health. Material: blood. The CDR3 reads CASSQMAGNTYEQYF. In nucleotides, the sequence is TGCGCCAGCAGCCAAATGGCAGGGAATACCTACGAGCAGTACTTC.